This T cell receptor (beta chain) originates from a study of a mutant IDH1 vaccine in newly diagnosed glioma (dated by TCRdb to the early 2020s). Regarding the research as a whole: In the chemotherapy-containing groups, vaccination started alongside temozolomide cycles, whereas in patients who had radiotherapy alone it started 4-6 weeks after radiotherapy. The roughly 30 treated patients were around 60% male and roughly 38% female, with a mean age of approximately 40 years. Before enrollment, most patients had been given radiochemotherapy with temozolomide as standard therapy, while the rest had received either radiotherapy alone or temozolomide alone. The week-35 safety follow-up took place at visit V12, and the week-47 end of study took place at visit V13. Peripheral blood samples were drawn at six visits, namely V03 (baseline), V05, V07, V10, V12 and V13. For exploratory analyses, longitudinal TCRB deep sequencing was carried out in about 26 treated patients wherever samples were available.

The method behind the library was the immunoSEQ multiplex PCR assay. Rearranged TCR beta chain sequences were amplified with the hsTCRB Kit following the manufacturer's protocol. An Illumina MiSeq was used to sequence the TCRB libraries. Per the source publication's procedure: Demultiplexing, trimming and gene mapping were performed with the kit vendor's proprietary platform. Entries here come from immuneACCESS through TCRdb and include only in-frame sequences with V and J called. Some clones fail to appear in such tables; in the studies checked, an unresolved V gene covers under half of the shortfall, and the cause of the remainder is unknown. V, J and clone size reflect that table, while D and trimming were determined from the DNA. In all, the sample holds about 68,000 clones, and approximately 81% of those were seen once. Around 12% of the sample rests with the top ten. As encoded in the germline V gene (reference sequence), CDR1 is MNHNY while CDR2 is SVGAGI. The CDR3 measures 13 amino acids from cysteine to phenylalanine. Only the CDR3 DNA stays, 39 bases, in frame from base 1. Trimming removed 7 bases from V and 6 bases from J; the gene matches leave 6 bases unexplained.

The sample holds one count of this clone. The target of this receptor is not known. Within one base of it there is no much larger clone, and no base qualities were kept. The time point label of this sample denotes: week 35, safety follow-up. Each vaccine dose, consisting of 300 ug of a 20-mer mutant IDH1 peptide in Montanide, was administered subcutaneously with topical imiquimod. Patients received eight vaccinations in weeks 1, 3, 5, 7, 11, 15, 19 and 23, corresponding to visits V03 through V10. The donors had newly diagnosed IDH1-mutant astrocytomas of WHO grade 3 or 4 that showed loss of nuclear ATRX. The samples were drawn from NOA16, a multicentre, single-arm, open-label phase I trial in Germany that tested a mutant IDH1 peptide vaccine in humans for the first time. Genomic DNA for TCRB sequencing was extracted from EDTA blood using the DNeasy Blood and Tissue Kit. The research as a whole found: Availability determined which PBMC samples were chosen for TCRB deep sequencing. Immune responses induced by the vaccine were seen in approximately 93% of patients across multiple MHC alleles. The authors noted that analyses of patient blood samples could not be reproduced because of sample limitations. Changes in the top peripheral T cell clonotypes picked up by TCRB sequencing did not appear to be linked to pseudoprogression.

The sequence was collected from a young man with glioma. The sample consisted of PBMCs, taken from a glioma patient whose treatment included an IDH1 peptide vaccine. The chain is assembled from TRBV6-6 and TRBJ1-3, with 7 bases in between that match TRBD1. The bases read TGTGCCAGCACCATTACAGGGGAAAACACCATATATTTT. It translates as CASTITGENTIYF.